These T cell receptor beta chains were read from a single sample in a study of T cell responses to AZD1222 COVID-19 vaccine. Measured with immunoSEQ multiplex PCR; TCRdb has only the in-frame clones, and not every one. The sample yields 150,000 to 200,000 clones, less than 95% seen once. This material consisted of peripheral blood, taken on day 0 of AZD1222 vaccination. The receptors derive from an adult in good health. Both conserved end residues are part of each CDR3. A D gene is named only where the DNA matches it firmly. Size values are once, few and many counts, or a class for expanded clones, and some rows have none.

clone_size | d_call | j_call | v_call | cdr3_aa | cdr3_nt
. | . | TRBJ2-1 | TRBV28 | CASSLRGRGLEQFF | TGTGCCAGCAGTTTAAGGGGCCGCGGACTGGAGCAGTTCTTC
. | . | TRBJ1-2 | TRBV28 | CASGMWAIGNYGYTF | TGTGCCAGCGGCATGTGGGCCATAGGGAACTATGGCTACACCTTC
. | . | TRBJ1-2 | TRBV5-1 | CASSLWGRDGYTF | TGCGCCAGCAGCTTATGGGGGCGGGATGGCTACACCTTC
. | . | TRBJ1-1 | TRBV2 | CASSGGSSVVGAEAFF | TGTGCCAGCAGTGGAGGCAGCTCGGTGGTTGGCGCTGAAGCTTTCTTT
. | . | TRBJ1-1 | TRBV12-3/TRBV12-4 | CASMADRYTEAFF | TGTGCCAGCATGGCAGATCGGTACACTGAAGCTTTCTTT
. | . | TRBJ2-7 | TRBV15 | CATSRGSYEQYF | TGTGCCACCAGCAGAGGTAGTTACGAGCAGTACTTC
. | . | TRBJ2-4 | TRBV19 | CASTRGTQVAKNIQYF | TGTGCCAGTACCCGGGGGACACAAGTAGCCAAAAACATTCAGTACTTC
. | . | TRBJ1-5 | TRBV18 | CASSPTGEAQHF | TGTGCCAGCTCCCCTACGGGGGAGGCCCAGCATTTT
. | . | TRBJ2-4 | TRBV10-3 | CAISESKASIAKNIQYF | TGTGCCATCAGTGAGTCGAAGGCATCCATAGCCAAAAACATTCAGTACTTC
. | . | TRBJ1-2 | TRBV2 | CASRPDPPYGYTF | TGTGCCAGCAGACCCGACCCGCCTTATGGCTACACCTTC
. | TRBD1 | TRBJ1-1 | TRBV12-5 | CASGLGGQPNTEAFF | TGTGCTAGTGGTTTGGGGGGACAGCCCAACACTGAAGCTTTCTTT
. | TRBD2 | TRBJ2-3 | TRBV19 | CASSPRRGSGDTQYF | TGTGCCAGTAGTCCGAGGCGCGGGAGTGGAGATACGCAGTATTTT
. | . | TRBJ2-2 | TRBV28 | CASSPDDGPGTGELFF | TGTGCCAGCAGTCCCGATGACGGGCCGGGGACCGGGGAGCTGTTTTTT
. | . | TRBJ1-2 | TRBV5-1 | CASSEGLQVIYGYTF | TGCGCCAGCAGTGAGGGACTCCAGGTGATTTATGGCTACACCTTC
. | TRBD2 | TRBJ2-1 | TRBV19 | CASTLAGDPSYNEQFF | TGTGCCAGTACCCTAGCGGGAGACCCTTCCTACAATGAGCAGTTCTTC
. | . | TRBJ1-1 | TRBV6-5 | CASIVSFGTEAFF | TGTGCCAGCATTGTTAGTTTCGGCACTGAAGCTTTCTTT
. | . | TRBJ2-1 | TRBV10-3 | CAIRGGTANNEQFF | TGTGCCATACGGGGGGGGACAGCCAACAATGAGCAGTTCTTC
few | TRBD1 | TRBJ1-2 | TRBV5-1 | CASRQGVAGSNYGYTF | TGCGCCAGCAGGCAGGGGGTGGCAGGTTCAAACTATGGCTACACCTTC
. | TRBD1 | TRBJ2-3 | TRBV5-1 | CASGTGSADTQYF | TGCGCCAGCGGGACAGGGTCGGCAGATACGCAGTATTTT
. | . | TRBJ1-2 | TRBV10-2 | CASTGDYSANYGYTF | TGCGCCAGCACAGGTGATTACAGCGCGAACTATGGCTACACCTTC
. | TRBD2 | TRBJ2-7 | TRBV6-5 | CASRRETSGSYEQYF | TGTGCCAGCAGGAGGGAGACTAGCGGGAGCTACGAGCAGTACTTC
. | . | TRBJ2-3 | TRBV5-4 | CASSLTQQSTDTQYF | TGTGCCAGCAGCTTGACACAGCAAAGCACAGATACGCAGTATTTT
. | . | TRBJ1-4 | TRBV9 | CASSAGTRDEKLFF | TGTGCCAGCAGTGCCGGGACAAGAGACGAAAAACTGTTTTTT
. | . | TRBJ2-3 | TRBV6-1 | CASSEPRMREGTDTQYF | TGTGCCAGCAGTGAACCCCGGATGAGGGAAGGAACAGATACGCAGTATTTT
. | . | TRBJ2-3 | TRBV5-1 | CASSLAKTASYTDTQYF | TGCGCCAGCAGCTTGGCGAAGACGGCCAGCTACACAGATACGCAGTATTTT
once | . | TRBJ1-5 | TRBV19 | CASMAPGGPQPQHF | TGTGCCAGTATGGCCCCTGGGGGTCCGCAGCCCCAGCATTTT
once | TRBD1 | TRBJ2-7 | TRBV28 | CASSKPGQGYEQYF | TGTGCCAGCAGTAAACCGGGACAGGGATACGAGCAGTACTTC
. | TRBD1 | TRBJ2-1 | TRBV30 | CAWSVGLTGGKNEQFF | TGTGCCTGGAGTGTTGGGCTGACAGGGGGCAAAAATGAGCAGTTCTTC
. | TRBD1 | TRBJ2-1 | TRBV6-5 | CASSYPPGQPYNEQFF | TGTGCCAGCAGTTACCCTCCGGGACAGCCCTACAATGAGCAGTTCTTC